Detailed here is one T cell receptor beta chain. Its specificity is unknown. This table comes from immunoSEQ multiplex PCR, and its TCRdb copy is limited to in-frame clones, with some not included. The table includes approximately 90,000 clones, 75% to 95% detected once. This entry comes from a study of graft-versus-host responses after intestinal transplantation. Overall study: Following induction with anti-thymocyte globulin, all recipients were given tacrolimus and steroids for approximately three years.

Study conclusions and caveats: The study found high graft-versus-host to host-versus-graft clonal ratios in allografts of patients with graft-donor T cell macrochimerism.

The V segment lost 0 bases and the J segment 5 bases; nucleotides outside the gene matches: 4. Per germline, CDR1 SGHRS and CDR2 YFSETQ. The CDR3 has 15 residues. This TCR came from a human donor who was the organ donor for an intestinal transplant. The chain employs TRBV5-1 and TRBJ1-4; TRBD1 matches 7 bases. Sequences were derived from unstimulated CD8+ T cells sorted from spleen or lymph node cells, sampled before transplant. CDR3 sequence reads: CASSLGQGSNEKLFF. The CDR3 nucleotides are TGCGCCAGCAGCTTGGGACAGGGCTCCAATGAAAAACTGTTTTTT. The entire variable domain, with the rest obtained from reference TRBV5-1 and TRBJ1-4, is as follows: KAGVTQTPRYLIKTRGQQVTLSCSPISGHRSVSWYQQTPGQGLQFLFEYFSETQRNKGNFPGRFSGRQFSNSRSEMNVSTLELGDSALYLCASSLGQGSNEKLFFGSGTQLSVL.